This T cell receptor (beta chain) was captured by sequencing in a study of blood T cell repertoires in COVID-19. As for the study in general: T cells, B-cell-depleted T cells, or PBMCs provided the cDNA or gDNA that served as material.

CDR1 is LGHNA, CDR2 YNFKEQ, per germline. This CDR3 comprises 15 residues. V trimming: 4 bases; J trimming: 5 bases; junction bases outside the gene matches: 8. In the authors' workflow: Reference gene primer amplification gave estimated nucleated cell counts. Clones were read by immunoSEQ multiplex PCR, and TCRdb kept only the in-frame ones, dropping some. The V and J calls and clone size were taken over from that table, and D and trimming were inferred from the DNA. The table lists a few hundred thousand clones, roughly 90% of them singletons, with just under 9% in the top ten. The TCR was taken from a woman aged 18 to 35 who had recovered from COVID-19. The source material was PBMCs or T cells enriched from blood (not recorded which). V gene TRBV4-2 combines with J gene TRBJ1-5; 7 bases are shared with TRBD1. CDR3 sequence: CASSRSGTEYQPQHF. The CDR3 DNA reads as TGTGCCAGCAGCCGATCCGGGACAGAGTATCAGCCCCAGCATTTT.